The source of this T cell receptor beta chain is a study of long-term antiretroviral therapy in people with HIV. immunoSEQ v3.0 was run at survey level. Only in-frame clones appear in the TCRdb table, and some are missing; sequencing was by immunoSEQ multiplex PCR. This sample has under 20,000 clones; just under 80% occur once, and the top ten carry approximately 13%. The receptor was derived from a woman aged 45-65 years with HIV. The sequencing used unsorted PBMCs, collected 0.3 years after starting antiretroviral therapy.

The CDR3 reads CASSPPKTMDPSPLHF. The CDR3 coding sequence is TGTGCCAGCAGCCCCCCCAAAACCATGGACCCCTCACCCCTCCACTTT. The chain carries TRBV7-9 and TRBJ1-6; D remains unclear. Trimming stripped 5 bases from V and 10 bases from J, with 21 bases between. CDR1 SEHNR and CDR2 FQNEAQ come from the germline V gene (reference sequence). The CDR3 extends over 16 amino acids.